This T cell receptor beta chain was obtained from a study of OX40 agonist ivuxolimab in advanced cancers. The study, taken as a whole, reports: At doses 0.1 to 3.0 mg/kg, CD4+ and CD8+ clones expanded.

On this clone itself: What it binds is unknown.

Germline V CDR1 and CDR2: SGHVS, FNYEAQ. V gave up 5 bases and J gave up 5 bases, with 6 bases separating them. This CDR3 has 12 amino acids. This table comes from immunoSEQ multiplex PCR, and its TCRdb copy is limited to in-frame clones, with some not included. The sample lists more than 55,000 clones; approximately 85% were seen once. The sequence was obtained from an adult with an advanced solid tumor such as melanoma, head and neck, liver or kidney cancer. The V and J genes are TRBV7-6 and TRBJ2-2, with no clear D. The specimen comprised CD4+ or CD8+ T cells sorted from blood, sampled in a trial of the OX40 agonist ivuxolimab. This chain's CDR3 is CASSEKTGELFF. The CDR3 region has the DNA TGTGCCAGCAGCGAAAAAACCGGGGAGCTGTTTTTT.